The clone carrying this T cell receptor (beta chain) was found many times. Germline loops: CDR1 SGHVS, CDR2 FNYEAQ. The CDR3 totals 16 residues. V lost 1 base to trimming and J lost 9 bases, with 19 bases between them. Unique molecular identifiers tagged the TCRbeta library. TCRdb itself ran the PCR reads through MiXCR, one entry per CDR3 protein. The sample consists of roughly 610,000 distinct CDR3 sequences, 8% to 11% of them appearing once. This record comes from a study of T-cell reconstitution after alpha-beta-depleted transplantation in children. The chain combines TRBV7-6 with TRBJ2-1, with D unclear. This clonotype was sampled from a human donor who donated a stem cell graft to a child with acute myeloid leukemia. The sample was PBMCs from the stem cell graft donor, taken from the stem cell graft. CDR3 amino acids: CASSLEASGAVFEQFF. The CDR3 DNA reads TGTGCCAGCAGCTTAGAGGCCTCCGGTGCGGTTTTTGAGCAGTTCTTC. Drawing the rest from reference TRBV7-6 and TRBJ2-1, the complete variable domain is GAGVSQSPRYKVTKRGQDVALRCDPISGHVSLYWYRQALGQGPEFLTYFNYEAQQDKSGLPNDRFSAERPEGSISTLTIQRTEQRDSAMYRCASSLEASGAVFEQFFGPGTRLTVL.